The next 14 T cell receptor beta chains were all read from a single sample in a study of Ad26.COV2.S vaccination and SARS-CoV-2 variants. Repertoires were generated with immunoSEQ multiplex PCR, while TCRdb's copy carries only in-frame clones and drops some. The sample has approximately 360,000 clones; roughly four fifths are singletons. As to treatment: over 15 received Ad26.COV2.S at low or high dose, single or two shots; roughly 5 received placebo; per-sample allocation not given. Day 63 after the first vaccine or placebo injection was the time point for sampling. This specimen was peripheral blood, taken in a trial of Ad26.COV2.S vaccine versus placebo. The receptors stem from a person between 18 and 65 years old who received the Ad26.COV2.S COVID-19 vaccine or a placebo.

The genes are TRBV5-5 and TRBJ1-1, with 7 bases aligning to TRBD1. The CDR3 is 14 amino acids. Germline V gives CDR1 SGHKS, CDR2 YYEKEE (reference sequence). Germline trimming cut 5 bases from V and 5 bases from J; bases unmatched to any gene: 9. Written as DNA, the CDR3 is TGTGCCAGCAGTACGGACAGGTGGAGGACTGAAGCTTTCTTT. Encoded protein: CASSTDRWRTEAFF.

J is TRBJ2-7 and V is TRBV15; D is perhaps TRBD2 (6 bases). V was cut by 4 bases and J by 5 bases, with 12 bases left in between. The germline CDR1 and CDR2 sequences are LNHNV and YYDKDF (reference sequence). This CDR3 is 13 amino acids long. The CDR3 spells CATSTSGFHEQYF. DNA of the CDR3: TGTGCCACCAGCACCAGCGGGTTCCACGAGCAGTACTTC.

CDR3 coding DNA: TGCGCCAGCAGCTTGGAAGTCGTGAGGAACACTGAAGCTTTCTTT. Translating gives CASSLEVVRNTEAFF. The V call is TRBV5-1, the J call TRBJ1-1; D is unclear. Per the germline V gene, CDR1 is SGHRS and CDR2 is YFSETQ. Between the trimmed V and J ends, which lost 0 bases and 1 base, there was a span of 10 bases. The CDR3 is made up of 15 amino acids. The full variable domain, rest sourced from reference TRBV5-1 and TRBJ1-1, is KAGVTQTPRYLIKTRGQQVTLSCSPISGHRSVSWYQQTPGQGLQFLFEYFSETQRNKGNFPGRFSGRQFSNSRSEMNVSTLELGDSALYLCASSLEVVRNTEAFFGQGTRLTVV.

This clone was counted once. V is TRBV19 and J is TRBJ2-1, with TRBD2 matching 8 bases. This CDR3 is 14 amino acids long. V shed 3 bases and J 6 bases; nucleotides not matched to a gene: 4. The germline V gene has CDR1 LNHDA and CDR2 SQIVND (reference sequence). CDR3 amino acids: CASSINGGGNEQFF. The CDR3 region has the DNA TGTGCCAGTAGTATTAACGGGGGGGGCAATGAGCAGTTCTTC.

Points on this clone: A read error may explain this, as a much larger clone is one base away. The gene calls are TRBV4-2 and TRBJ2-1, with 9 bases matching TRBD2. Germline assignment: CDR1 LGHNA and CDR2 YNFKEQ. With 0 bases clipped from V and 3 bases from J, the junction kept 0 bases outside the gene matches. This CDR3 region has 15 residues. As DNA, the CDR3 is TGTGCCAGCAGCCAAGAGCGGGGGGGCTACAATGAGCAGTTCTTC. Amino acid sequence: CASSQERGGYNEQFF.

The CDR3 here is CASSQDSETINAETQYF. The CDR3 region has the DNA TGTGCCAGCAGCCAAGATTCTGAGACCATCAACGCCGAGACCCAGTACTTC. The chain recombines TRBV3-1 (or the pseudogene TRBV3-2) with TRBJ2-5, with D hard to call. CDR3 length equals 17 residues. V lost 0 bases and J lost 5, with 19 bases in between. Germline V CDR1 and CDR2: LGHDT, YNNKEL (reference sequence).

This clone was observed a few times. The chain employs TRBV5-6 and TRBJ2-1, with a weak D call TRBD1 (6 bases). In germline, CDR1 is SGHDT, CDR2 YYEEEE. Between the trimmed V and J ends, which lost 4 bases and 4 bases, there was a span of 21 bases. The CDR3 is made up of 17 amino acids. The CDR3 nucleotides read TGTGCCAGCAGCACGACTCGGACAGCCGAGCTTTACAATGAGCAGTTCTTC. Translation: CASSTTRTAELYNEQFF.

This clone appeared many times. This chain joins TRBV11-3 and TRBJ2-7, with 8 bases matching TRBD2. Germline-derived CDR1 and CDR2 are SGHNT and YENEEA. The CDR3 covers 16 residues. Trimming cost V 4 bases and J 1 base; bases outside gene matches: 9. CDR3 protein: CASSSALAGASYEQYF. Here the CDR3 DNA reads TGTGCCAGCAGCTCGGCCCTAGCGGGCGCTTCCTACGAGCAGTACTTC.

The rearrangement joins TRBV5-1 to TRBJ1-2; 7 bases agree with TRBD1. This CDR3 has 13 amino acids. Trimming took 4 bases from V and 1 from J; bases not matched to a gene: 1. CDR1 is SGHRS, CDR2 YFSETQ, per germline. The chain's CDR3 is CASSAGGNYGYTF. CDR3 nucleotide sequence: TGCGCCAGCAGCGCAGGGGGTAACTATGGCTACACCTTC.

The chain has TRBV5-1 and TRBJ1-1; 8 positions match TRBD1. The CDR3 is 15 amino acids. With V trimmed by 0 bases and J by 1 base, 2 bases remained unmatched. Per the germline V gene, CDR1 is SGHRS and CDR2 is YFSETQ. The CDR3 loop reads CASSLETGGNTEAFF. In DNA, the CDR3 is TGCGCCAGCAGCTTGGAAACAGGGGGGAACACTGAAGCTTTCTTT.

This clone was detected only once. The rearrangement uses TRBV20-1 and TRBJ1-1, with TRBD1 as a possible D gene (5 bases). CDR1 and CDR2 from the germline V gene are DFQATT and SNEGSKA (reference sequence). CDR3 length: 11 residues. Trimming took 6 bases from V and 6 from J, leaving 11 bases between them. Here the CDR3 DNA reads TGCAGTGCCCGCTGGGGGTCTGAAGCTTTCTTT. It encodes CSARWGSEAFF.

V and J are TRBV18 and TRBJ2-6; no clear D. V lost 6 bases and J 0 bases, leaving 15 bases between the germline ends. Germline V gene data show CDR1 as KGHSH and CDR2 as LQKENI. This CDR3 spans 17 amino acids. The DNA for the CDR3 is TGTGCCAGCTCCCCTATTCAAGGGTCCTCTGGGGCCAACGTCCTGACTTTC. Residues: CASSPIQGSSGANVLTF.

The gene calls are TRBV7-9 and TRBJ1-4, with D perhaps TRBD1 (5 bases). The germline V gene has CDR1 SEHNR and CDR2 FQNEAQ (reference sequence). This CDR3 has 15 residues. Trimming stripped 7 bases from V and 8 bases from J, with 20 bases between. The CDR3 DNA is TGTGCCAGCACCCCTCCGGGACCCAGAGGAGAAAAACTGTTTTTT. Protein sequence: CASTPPGPRGEKLFF. Full variable domain (rest looked up from reference TRBV7-9 and TRBJ1-4): DTGVSQNPRHKITKRGQNVTFRCDPISEHNRLYWYRQTLGQGPEFLTYFQNEAQLEKSRLLSDRFSAERPKGSFSTLEIQRTEQGDSAMYLCASTPPGPRGEKLFFGSGTQLSVL.

This clone was picked up one time. CDR3 DNA sequence: TGCGCCAGCAGCACGGGGACTAGCGGGAGTGTTTGGGAGCAGTACTTC. Its protein product is CASSTGTSGSVWEQYF. This sequence joins TRBV5-1 and TRBJ2-7; 14 bases fit TRBD2. CDR1 is SGHRS and CDR2 is YFSETQ in the germline V gene. The CDR3 sequence is 16 residues long. The V and J ends lost 4 bases and 7 bases, in that order; junction bases with no gene match: 10.